This T cell receptor (beta chain) was retrieved from a study of T cell repertoires in cytomegalovirus infection. For the study at large: CMV epitopes that were recently identified and HLA-C-restricted were used alongside well-studied HLA-B-restricted ones.

TCRdb used MiXCR to reprocess the reads, holding one entry per CDR3 protein. The data show about 770,000 distinct CDR3 sequences, almost 30% seen once. Only a few counts were recorded for this clonotype. Its specificity is unknown. The germline V gene encodes CDR1 SGHVT and CDR2 SQSDAQ. CDR3 size: 14 residues. The V and J ends lost 4 bases and 3 bases respectively, with 13 bases between them. The receptor's source is a human donor in good health (CMV status not recorded). Some clones in this sample may be carry-over from other donors' samples. This specimen consisted of cultured CD8+ T cells from PBMCs, obtained from culture after CMV antigen stimulation. The chain uses TRBV7-4 and TRBJ2-7, with a possible D match to TRBD2 (7 bases). The CDR3 DNA reads TGTGCCAGCAGCTCGGGGGGCAGGAACTACGAGCAGTACTTC. This encodes CASSSGGRNYEQYF.